The rows below give T cell receptor beta chains drawn from one sample of a study of OX40 agonist ivuxolimab in advanced cancers. Sequencing used immunoSEQ multiplex PCR; TCRdb keeps in-frame clones, though not all of them. The sample includes 52,000 or so clones, approximately 86% of them seen just once. This sample comprised CD4+ or CD8+ T cells sorted from blood, obtained in a trial of the OX40 agonist ivuxolimab. The receptors here all came from an adult with an advanced solid tumor such as melanoma, head and neck, liver or kidney cancer. Each CDR3 is given with its conserved first and last residue. A D gene is named only where the DNA matches it firmly. Not all rows give a size; the values are once, few, many and, for expanded clones, a class.

V gene	D gene	clone size	J gene	CDR3 protein	CDR3 DNA
TRBV18	NA	NA	TRBJ2-7	CASSPSDGGPHEQYF	TGTGCCAGCTCACCCTCCGATGGGGGGCCCCACGAGCAGTACTTC
TRBV7-9	TRBD1	NA	TRBJ1-2	CASSPRQGESTYGYTF	TGTGCCAGCAGCCCCAGACAGGGGGAGTCTACTTATGGCTACACCTTC
TRBV11-3	NA	NA	TRBJ2-3	CASSFSVHTDTQYF	TGTGCCAGCAGCTTTTCAGTACACACAGATACGCAGTATTTT
TRBV27	NA	once	TRBJ1-1	CASSSSAVPEEAFF	TGTGCCAGCAGTTCCTCGGCCGTTCCAGAAGAAGCTTTCTTT
TRBV7-9	NA	few	TRBJ2-1	CASSARGGRSYNEQFF	TGTGCCAGCAGCGCGCGAGGTGGTCGCTCCTACAATGAGCAGTTCTTC
TRBV27	NA	NA	TRBJ1-1	CASTPGVAWATEAFF	TGTGCCAGCACCCCGGGCGTAGCCTGGGCCACTGAAGCTTTCTTT
TRBV6-5	TRBD2	NA	TRBJ2-3	CASSRGLATDTQYF	TGTGCCAGCAGTCGTGGACTAGCCACAGATACGCAGTATTTT
TRBV7-9	TRBD1	NA	TRBJ2-5	CASSSGQGEETQYF	TGTGCCAGCAGCTCGGGACAGGGGGAAGAGACCCAGTACTTC
TRBV10-2	TRBD1	NA	TRBJ1-1	CASSEGGRTEAFF	TGCGCCAGCAGTGAAGGGGGCAGGACTGAAGCTTTCTTT
TRBV7-9	NA	NA	TRBJ1-1	CASSSTMMNTEAFF	TGTGCCAGCAGCTCGACCATGATGAACACTGAAGCTTTCTTT
TRBV5-1	NA	NA	TRBJ2-7	CASSLGLEQYF	TGCGCCAGCAGCTTGGGCCTCGAGCAGTACTTC
TRBV15	TRBD1	NA	TRBJ1-3	CATSRAGGRGNTIYF	TGTGCCACCAGCAGAGCAGGGGGCAGGGGAAACACCATATATTTT
TRBV5-4	TRBD2	NA	TRBJ2-2	CASSFWGGVGELFF	TGTGCCAGCAGCTTTTGGGGAGGGGTCGGGGAGCTGTTTTTT
TRBV5-1	NA	NA	TRBJ1-5	CASSLGVGQPQHF	TGCGCCAGCAGCTTGGGTGTGGGTCAGCCCCAGCATTTT
TRBV5-3	TRBD2	NA	TRBJ2-3	CARSFGLAEDTQYF	TGTGCCAGAAGCTTCGGTCTAGCGGAAGATACGCAGTATTTT
TRBV15	TRBD1	NA	TRBJ2-3	CATSREGTGSTDTQYF	TGTGCCACCAGCAGAGAAGGGACAGGGAGCACAGATACGCAGTATTTT
TRBV5-6	NA	NA	TRBJ2-3	CASSSGVSSTDTQYF	TGTGCCAGCAGCTCAGGGGTTTCTAGCACAGATACGCAGTATTTT
TRBV4-1	TRBD1	NA	TRBJ2-1	CASSQDPGGYNEQFF	TGCGCCAGCAGCCAAGACCCAGGGGGCTACAATGAGCAGTTCTTC
TRBV27	TRBD1	NA	TRBJ1-2	CASSPTGGYGYTF	TGTGCCAGCAGTCCGACAGGGGGGTACGGCTACACCTTC
TRBV19	NA	once	TRBJ2-2	CASSMLNTGELFF	TGTGCCAGTAGTATGCTTAACACCGGGGAGCTGTTTTTT
TRBV5-4	TRBD2	few	TRBJ2-2	CASSARTSGVAGELFF	TGTGCCAGCAGCGCGAGGACTAGCGGGGTCGCCGGGGAGCTGTTTTTT
TRBV19	NA	NA	TRBJ2-1	CASSIGPADHEQFF	TGTGCCAGTAGTATAGGCCCAGCGGACCATGAGCAGTTCTTC
TRBV15	NA	few	TRBJ2-5	CATSRDLGGLEETQYF	TGTGCCACCAGCAGAGATCTCGGGGGGCTGGAAGAGACCCAGTACTTC
TRBV27	NA	NA	TRBJ2-3	CASSPELDTQYF	TGTGCCAGCAGCCCTGAACTAGATACGCAGTATTTT
TRBV7-9	NA	NA	TRBJ1-2	CASSWTASDYGYTF	TGTGCCAGCAGTTGGACAGCTTCCGACTATGGCTACACCTTC
TRBV25-1	NA	once	TRBJ2-1	CASRGGGIDEQFF	TGTGCCAGCAGGGGAGGAGGTATCGATGAGCAGTTCTTC
TRBV21-1	NA	NA	TRBJ1-2	CASTSLPGQFYGYTF	TGTGCCAGCACATCTCTGCCGGGACAGTTTTATGGCTACACCTTC
TRBV9	NA	NA	TRBJ2-7	CASSVGSQDYEQYF	TGTGCCAGCAGCGTAGGCTCACAGGACTACGAGCAGTACTTC
TRBV5-6	NA	few	TRBJ1-1	CASSLEVGNTEAFF	TGTGCCAGCAGCTTGGAGGTAGGGAACACTGAAGCTTTCTTT
TRBV6-1	NA	NA	TRBJ2-2	CASRGSLPNTGELFF	TGTGCCAGCAGAGGCAGCCTTCCGAACACCGGGGAGCTGTTTTTT
TRBV7-9	TRBD2	NA	TRBJ2-1	CASSPVGLAGEQFF	TGTGCCAGCAGCCCGGTGGGACTAGCGGGGGAGCAGTTCTTC
TRBV5-4	NA	NA	TRBJ2-4	CASSHVRDGKNIQYF	TGTGCCAGCAGCCATGTCCGGGACGGAAAAAACATTCAGTACTTC
TRBV27	NA	NA	TRBJ2-3	CASSILLTGTDTQYF	TGTGCCAGCAGTATCTTGCTAACGGGCACAGATACGCAGTATTTT
TRBV7-2	NA	NA	TRBJ1-5	CASSSTDYSNQPQHF	TGTGCCAGCAGCTCGACGGACTATAGCAATCAGCCCCAGCATTTT
TRBV7-9	NA	NA	TRBJ2-5	CASSSRVRETQYF	TGTGCCAGCAGCTCCAGGGTACGGGAGACCCAGTACTTC
TRBV19	NA	NA	TRBJ2-1	CASSPSIDNEQFF	TGTGCCAGTAGTCCCTCGATTGACAATGAGCAGTTCTTC
TRBV5-5	NA	few	TRBJ1-2	CASSLDSLESYGYTF	TGTGCCAGCAGCCTAGACAGTCTAGAATCCTATGGCTACACCTTC
TRBV27	NA	once	TRBJ1-2	CASMGRDGYTF	TGTGCCAGCATGGGGCGGGATGGCTACACCTTC
TRBV6-1	NA	NA	TRBJ2-5	CASSNLGHQETQYF	TGTGCCAGCAGTAACTTGGGACATCAAGAGACCCAGTACTTC
TRBV27	NA	NA	TRBJ1-4	CASSPYDFPGEKLFF	TGTGCCAGCAGTCCCTACGATTTCCCGGGTGAAAAACTGTTTTTT
TRBV30	NA	NA	TRBJ2-1	CAWSVGIQGNEQFF	TGTGCCTGGAGTGTGGGGATTCAGGGCAATGAGCAGTTCTTC
TRBV29-1	NA	once	TRBJ1-2	CSVEEVRAPTYGYTF	TGCAGCGTTGAAGAGGTGCGAGCGCCTACTTATGGCTACACCTTC
TRBV27	TRBD1	NA	TRBJ1-5	CASSPPGGPQHF	TGTGCCAGCAGTCCGCCAGGGGGGCCCCAGCATTTT
TRBV7-2	NA	NA	TRBJ2-1	CASSQGFQFYNEQFF	TGTGCCAGCAGTCAGGGTTTCCAATTCTACAATGAGCAGTTCTTC
TRBV11-1	TRBD2	NA	TRBJ2-3	CASSFFTSGRLLSTDTQYF	TGTGCCAGCAGCTTTTTTACTAGCGGACGCCTCCTTTCCACAGATACGCAGTATTTT
TRBV2	TRBD1	NA	TRBJ2-5	CASSVDSSDRGLGETQYF	TGTGCCAGCAGTGTAGACTCTTCGGACAGGGGGCTGGGGGAGACCCAGTACTTC
TRBV2	NA	few	TRBJ1-5	CASRVSNQPQHF	TGTGCCAGCAGGGTATCGAATCAGCCCCAGCATTTT
TRBV19	NA	once	TRBJ2-7	CASSMAKGLEQYF	TGTGCCAGTAGTATGGCGAAGGGGCTCGAGCAGTACTTC